Each of the 8 T cell receptor beta chains below was sequenced from the same sample in a study of T-cell reconstitution after alpha-beta-depleted transplantation in children. Unique molecular identifiers were incorporated when the TCRbeta library was constructed. TCRdb re-analysed the PCR reads in MiXCR, keeping a single row per CDR3 protein. Of 490,000 or so distinct CDR3 sequences listed, over 9.5% are singletons. This specimen was PBMCs, taken before TCRalphabeta/CD19-depleted stem cell transplant. Receptors were obtained from a child aged 2-9 years with inherited bone marrow failure, due to receive a stem cell transplant.

This clonotype has only a few counts. The chain recombines TRBV20-1 with TRBJ2-5; D gene unclear. V was clipped by 0 bases and J by 1 base, with 6 bases between them. The CDR3 is made up of 13 amino acids. From germline, CDR1 is DFQATT and CDR2 SNEGSKA (reference sequence). For the CDR3, the DNA is TGCAGTGCTAGAGACGCTAGCCAAGAGACCCAGTACTTC. As protein: CSARDASQETQYF.

This clonotype has a handful of counts. V and J are TRBV5-5 and TRBJ2-1; D possibly corresponds to TRBD1 (5 bases). Trimming left V 0 bases short and J 8 bases short, with 18 bases between. The germline V gene has CDR1 SGHKS and CDR2 YYEKEE (reference sequence). The CDR3 extends over 16 amino acids. This CDR3 reads CASSLGGYPLTYEQFF. CDR3 nucleotides: TGTGCCAGCAGCTTGGGGGGCTATCCCCTTACGTATGAGCAGTTCTTC.

In this sample, this clonotype turned up many times. The chain couples TRBV4-3 to TRBJ2-7, with TRBD2 matching over 10 bases. Germline V gene lookup returns CDR1 LGHNA and CDR2 YSLEER. J was trimmed by 3 bases and V by 3 bases; bases with no gene match: 8. This CDR3 is built from 16 residues. CDR3 coding DNA: TGCGCCAGCAGCCAGTCGACTAGCGGGCGCTTCTACGAGCAGTACTTC. This sequence encodes CASSQSTSGRFYEQYF.

This clonotype was seen ten or more times. The V and J genes are TRBV12-3 or TRBV12-4 and TRBJ2-7, with D possibly being TRBD2 (6 bases). V gave up 3 bases and J gave up 0 bases, with 9 bases separating them. The length of the CDR3 is 14 residues. CDR3 sequence: CASSFWDSSYEQYF. For the CDR3, the DNA is TGTGCCAGCAGTTTTTGGGACTCCTCCTACGAGCAGTACTTC.

In this sample, this clonotype turned up many times. The V and J genes are TRBV7-2 and TRBJ2-3; D unclear. Trimming cost V 0 bases and J 8 bases, with 3 bases left between them. CDR3 length equals 11 residues. In germline, CDR1 is SGHTA, CDR2 FQGNSA. CDR3: CASSLAGTQYF. CDR3 in DNA: TGTGCCAGCAGCTTAGCGGGTACGCAGTATTTT.

This clonotype was counted between two and nine times. This chain uses TRBV2 with TRBJ2-7, with 9 bases fitting TRBD1. The CDR3 length is 13 residues. V dropped 6 bases and J dropped 3; count of bases not matched to a gene: 3. CDR1 and CDR2 from the germline V gene are SNHLY and FYNNEI. The CDR3 DNA reads TGTGCCAGCAGGGACAGGGGCGACTACGAGCAGTACTTC. Translating it yields CASRDRGDYEQYF.

There are a few counts of this clonotype. V usage is TRBV11-2 and J usage is TRBJ2-1, with 12 nucleotides matching TRBD2. Germline V gene sequence: CDR1 SGHAT, CDR2 FQNNGV. Unmatched junction bases numbered 8, after V lost 6 bases and J lost 8 bases. CDR3 length: 15 amino acids. CDR3 DNA sequence: TGTGCCAGCAGTTCCAGGACTAGCGGGATGCATGAGCAGTTCTTC. Protein: CASSSRTSGMHEQFF.

This clonotype appeared a few times. This chain connects TRBV6-2 or TRBV6-3 to TRBJ2-3, with D unclear. This CDR3 has 14 residues. Germline lookup yields CDR1 MNHEY and CDR2 SVGEGT. V dropped 5 bases and J dropped 4 bases, with 13 bases sitting between them. CDR3: CASSNLLFADTQYF. Written as DNA, the CDR3 is TGTGCCAGCAGTAACCTCCTATTCGCAGATACGCAGTATTTT.